This T cell receptor beta chain was sequenced during a study of CD8 T cells in Susac syndrome. Germline loops: CDR1 SQVTM, CDR2 ANQGSEA. V lost 4 bases, J lost 0 bases, and 7 bases lay in between. The CDR3 length is 13 residues. This clonotype was counted a single time. Antigen specificity is unknown. With random hexamers, 0.5 to 1 ug RNA was reverse transcribed. A multiplex approach, immunoSEQ multiplex PCR, amplified TCR beta CDR3 across 54 Vbeta and 13 Jbeta. One entry per CDR3 protein results from TCRdb running MiXCR on the immunoSEQ multiplex PCR reads. The sample holds approximately 200,000 distinct CDR3 sequences, almost 96% seen once. Study-level points and caveats: An acknowledgment was made by the study that its TCR sequencing and HLA analysis involved relatively few individuals.

The sequence was obtained from a human donor with multiple sclerosis. The chain carries TRBV29-1 and TRBJ2-4; unclear D gene. The specimen was CD4+ T cells from PBMCs. As DNA, the CDR3 is TGCAGCGTTGGGGATACAGCCAAAAACATTCAGTACTTC. Its translation is CSVGDTAKNIQYF.